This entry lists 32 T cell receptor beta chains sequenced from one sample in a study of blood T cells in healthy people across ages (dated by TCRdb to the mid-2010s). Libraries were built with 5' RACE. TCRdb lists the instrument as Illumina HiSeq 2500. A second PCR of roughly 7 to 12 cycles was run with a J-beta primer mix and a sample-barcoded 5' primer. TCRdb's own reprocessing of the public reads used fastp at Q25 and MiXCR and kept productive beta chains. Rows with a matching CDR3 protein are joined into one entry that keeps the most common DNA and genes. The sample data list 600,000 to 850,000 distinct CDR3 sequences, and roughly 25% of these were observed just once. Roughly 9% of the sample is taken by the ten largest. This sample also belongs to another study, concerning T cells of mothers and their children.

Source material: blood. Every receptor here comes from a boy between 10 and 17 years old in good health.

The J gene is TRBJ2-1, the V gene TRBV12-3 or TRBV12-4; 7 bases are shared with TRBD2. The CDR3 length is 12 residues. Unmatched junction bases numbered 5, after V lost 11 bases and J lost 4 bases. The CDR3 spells CAGGLTYNEQFF. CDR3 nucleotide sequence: TGTGCCGGGGGACTAACTTACAATGAGCAGTTCTTC.

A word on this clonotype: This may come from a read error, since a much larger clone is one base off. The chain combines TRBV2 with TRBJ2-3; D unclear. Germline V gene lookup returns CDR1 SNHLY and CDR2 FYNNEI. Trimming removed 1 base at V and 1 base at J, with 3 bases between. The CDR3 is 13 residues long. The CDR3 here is CASSEVGTDTQYF. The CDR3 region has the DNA TGTGCCAGCAGTGAAGTGGGCACAGATACGCAGTATTTT.

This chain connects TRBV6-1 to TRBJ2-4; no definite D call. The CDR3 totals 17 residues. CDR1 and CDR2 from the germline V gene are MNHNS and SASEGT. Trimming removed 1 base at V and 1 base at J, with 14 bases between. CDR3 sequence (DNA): TGTGCCAGCAGTGAAGAGACTTTTTACGTGGCCAAAAACATTCAGTACTTC. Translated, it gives CASSEETFYVAKNIQYF.

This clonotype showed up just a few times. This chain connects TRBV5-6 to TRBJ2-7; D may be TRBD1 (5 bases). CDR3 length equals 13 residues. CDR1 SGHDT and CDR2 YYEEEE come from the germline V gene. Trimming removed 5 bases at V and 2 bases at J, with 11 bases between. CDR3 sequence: CASRAGMAYEQYF. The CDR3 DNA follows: TGTGCCAGCAGGGCAGGGATGGCCTACGAGCAGTACTTC. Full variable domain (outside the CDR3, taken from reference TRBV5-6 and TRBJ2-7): DAGVTQSPTHLIKTRGQQVTLRCSPKSGHDTVSWYQQALGQGPQFIFQYYEEEERQRGNFPDRFSGHQFPNYSSELNVNALLLGDSALYLCASRAGMAYEQYFGPGTRLTVT.

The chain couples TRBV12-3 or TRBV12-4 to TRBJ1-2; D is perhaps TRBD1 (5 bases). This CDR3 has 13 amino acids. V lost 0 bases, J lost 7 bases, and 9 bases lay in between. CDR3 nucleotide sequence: TGTGCCAGCAGTTTAGCGAAGGGACCTGGCTACACCTTC. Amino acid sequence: CASSLAKGPGYTF.

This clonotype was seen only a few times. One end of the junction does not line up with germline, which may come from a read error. CDR3 coding DNA: TGTGCCATCGACGGGAGGCCCGGGACGAACGCCGGGGAGCTGTTTTTT. Translating gives CAIDGRPGTNAGELFF. The chain has TRBV6-2 or TRBV6-3 and TRBJ2-2; 7 bases fit TRBD2. CDR3 size: 16 residues. The germline gives CDR1 MNHEY, CDR2 SVGEGT.

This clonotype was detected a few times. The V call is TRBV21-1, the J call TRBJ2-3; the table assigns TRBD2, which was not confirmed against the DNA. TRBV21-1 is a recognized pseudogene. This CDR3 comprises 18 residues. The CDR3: CASSKSGPPAEGTDTQYF. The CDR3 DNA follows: TGTGCCAGCAGCAAATCAGGTCCCCCAGCGGAAGGCACAGATACGCAGTATTTT.

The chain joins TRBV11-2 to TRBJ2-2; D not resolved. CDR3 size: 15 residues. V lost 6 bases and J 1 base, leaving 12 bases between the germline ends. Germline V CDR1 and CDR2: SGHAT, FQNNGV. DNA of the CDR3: TGTGCCAGCAGACCAAGGGAACGGAACACCGGGGAGCTGTTTTTT. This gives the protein CASRPRERNTGELFF. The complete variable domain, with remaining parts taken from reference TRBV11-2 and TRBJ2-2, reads EAGVAQSPRYKIIEKRQSVAFWCNPISGHATLYWYQQILGQGPKLLIQFQNNGVVDDSQLPKDRFSAERLKGVDSTLKIQPAKLEDSAVYLCASRPRERNTGELFFGEGSRLTVL.

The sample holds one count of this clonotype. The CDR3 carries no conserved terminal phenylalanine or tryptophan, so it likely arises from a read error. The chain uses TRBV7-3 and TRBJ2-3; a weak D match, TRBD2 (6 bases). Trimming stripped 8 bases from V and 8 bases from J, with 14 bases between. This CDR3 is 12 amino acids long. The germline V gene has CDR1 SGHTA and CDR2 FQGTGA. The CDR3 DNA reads TGTGCCAGCTCACAGATGGGGGGTACGCAGTATCTT. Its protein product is CASSQMGGTQYL.

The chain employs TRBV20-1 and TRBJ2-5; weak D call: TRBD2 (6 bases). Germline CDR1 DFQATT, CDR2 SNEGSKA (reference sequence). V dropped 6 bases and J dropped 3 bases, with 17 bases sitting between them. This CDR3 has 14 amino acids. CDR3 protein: CSAGELLAEETQYF. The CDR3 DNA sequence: TGCAGTGCCGGAGAGTTACTAGCAGAAGAGACCCAGTACTTC.

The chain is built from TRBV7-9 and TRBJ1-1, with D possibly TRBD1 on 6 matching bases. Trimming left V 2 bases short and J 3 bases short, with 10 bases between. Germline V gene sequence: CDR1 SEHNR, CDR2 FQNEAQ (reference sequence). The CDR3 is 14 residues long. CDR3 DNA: TGTGCCAGCAGCTTACCGGGACACTACACTGAAGCTTTCTTT. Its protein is CASSLPGHYTEAFF.

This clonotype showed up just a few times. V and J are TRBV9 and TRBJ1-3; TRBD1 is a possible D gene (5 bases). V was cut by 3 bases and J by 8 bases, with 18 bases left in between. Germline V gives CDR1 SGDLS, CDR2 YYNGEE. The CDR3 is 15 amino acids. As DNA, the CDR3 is TGTGCCAGCAGCGCTACTTGGGGGGTTCCGGACACCATATATTTT. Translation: CASSATWGVPDTIYF.

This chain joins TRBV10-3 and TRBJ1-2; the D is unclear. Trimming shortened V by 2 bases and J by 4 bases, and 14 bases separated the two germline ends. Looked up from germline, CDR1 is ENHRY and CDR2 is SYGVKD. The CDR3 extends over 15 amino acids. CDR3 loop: CAISELESVGYGYTF. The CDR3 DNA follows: TGTGCCATCAGTGAGCTGGAGTCAGTGGGCTATGGCTACACCTTC.

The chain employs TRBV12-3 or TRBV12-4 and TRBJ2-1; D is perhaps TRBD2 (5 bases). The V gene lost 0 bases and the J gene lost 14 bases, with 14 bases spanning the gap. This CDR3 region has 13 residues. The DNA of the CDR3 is TGTGCCAGCAGTTTAGCGACTACCGGTTTGGAGTTCTTC. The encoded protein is CASSLATTGLEFF.

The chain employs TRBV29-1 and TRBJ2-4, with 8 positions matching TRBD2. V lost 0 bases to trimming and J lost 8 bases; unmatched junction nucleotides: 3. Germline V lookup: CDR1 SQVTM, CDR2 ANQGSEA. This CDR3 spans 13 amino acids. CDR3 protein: CSVEDRGGYIQYF. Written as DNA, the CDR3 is TGCAGCGTTGAAGATCGGGGGGGCTACATTCAGTACTTC.

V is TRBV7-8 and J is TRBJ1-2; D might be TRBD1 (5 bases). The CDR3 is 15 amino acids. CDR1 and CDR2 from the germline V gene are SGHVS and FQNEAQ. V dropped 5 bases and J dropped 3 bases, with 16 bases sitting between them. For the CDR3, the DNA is TGTGCCAGCAGCCCCCCGGGGCGGGGGGACTATGGCTACACCTTC. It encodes CASSPPGRGDYGYTF.

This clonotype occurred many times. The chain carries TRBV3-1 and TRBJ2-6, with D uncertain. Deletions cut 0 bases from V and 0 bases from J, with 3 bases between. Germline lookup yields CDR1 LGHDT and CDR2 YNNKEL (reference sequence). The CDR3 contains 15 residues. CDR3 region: CASSQDHSGANVLTF. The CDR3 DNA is TGTGCCAGCAGCCAAGATCACTCTGGGGCCAACGTCCTGACTTTC.

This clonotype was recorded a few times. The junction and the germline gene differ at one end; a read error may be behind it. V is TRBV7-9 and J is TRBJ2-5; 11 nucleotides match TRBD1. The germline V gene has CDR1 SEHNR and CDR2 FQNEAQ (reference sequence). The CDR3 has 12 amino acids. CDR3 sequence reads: CASSPGQGVDFF. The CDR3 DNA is TGTGCCAGCAGCCCGGGACAGGGGGTAGACTTCTTC.

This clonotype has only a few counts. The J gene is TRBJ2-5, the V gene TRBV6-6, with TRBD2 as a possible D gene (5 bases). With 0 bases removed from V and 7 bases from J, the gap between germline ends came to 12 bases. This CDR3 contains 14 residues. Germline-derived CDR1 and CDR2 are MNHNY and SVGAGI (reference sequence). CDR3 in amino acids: CASSYSDFPGTQYF. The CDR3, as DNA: TGTGCCAGCAGTTACTCGGACTTCCCAGGGACCCAGTACTTC.

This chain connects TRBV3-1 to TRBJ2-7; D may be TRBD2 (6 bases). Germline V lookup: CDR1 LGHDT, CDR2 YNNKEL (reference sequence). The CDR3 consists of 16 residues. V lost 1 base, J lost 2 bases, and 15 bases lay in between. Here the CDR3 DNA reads TGTGCCAGCAGCCAAGCGGCTAGCTGGGGGGCCTACGAGCAGTACTTC. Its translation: CASSQAASWGAYEQYF.

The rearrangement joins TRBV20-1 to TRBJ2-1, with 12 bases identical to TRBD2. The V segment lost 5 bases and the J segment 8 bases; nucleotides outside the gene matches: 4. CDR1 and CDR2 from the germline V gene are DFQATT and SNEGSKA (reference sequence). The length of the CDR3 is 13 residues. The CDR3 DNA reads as TGCAGTGCTCCGACTAGCGGGAGAGATGAGCAGTTCTTC. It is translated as CSAPTSGRDEQFF.

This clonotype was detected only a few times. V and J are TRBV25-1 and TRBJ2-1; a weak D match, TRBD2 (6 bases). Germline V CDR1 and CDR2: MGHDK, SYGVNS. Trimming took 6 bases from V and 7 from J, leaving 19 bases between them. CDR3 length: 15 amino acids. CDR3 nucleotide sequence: TGTGCCAGCAGCGGTCCCGGGACTCTGGGGAATGAGCAGTTCTTC. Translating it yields CASSGPGTLGNEQFF. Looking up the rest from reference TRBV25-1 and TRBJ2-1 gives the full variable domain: EADIYQTPRYLVIGTGKKITLECSQTMGHDKMYWYQQDPGMELHLIHYSYGVNSTEKGDLSSESTVSRIRTEHFPLTLESARPSHTSQYLCASSGPGTLGNEQFFGPGTRLTVL.

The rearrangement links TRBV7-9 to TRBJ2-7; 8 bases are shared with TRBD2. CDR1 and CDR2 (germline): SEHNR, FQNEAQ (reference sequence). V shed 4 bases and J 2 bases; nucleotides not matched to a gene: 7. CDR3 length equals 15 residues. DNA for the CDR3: TGTGCCAGCAGCTCCCTAGCGGGCCGGACCTACGAGCAGTACTTC. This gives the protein CASSSLAGRTYEQYF.

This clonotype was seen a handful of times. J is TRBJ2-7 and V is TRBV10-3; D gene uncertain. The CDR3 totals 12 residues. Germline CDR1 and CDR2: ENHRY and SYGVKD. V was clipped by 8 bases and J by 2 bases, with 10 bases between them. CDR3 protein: CAIGGSTYEQYF. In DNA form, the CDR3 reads TGTGCCATCGGTGGATCGACCTACGAGCAGTACTTC.

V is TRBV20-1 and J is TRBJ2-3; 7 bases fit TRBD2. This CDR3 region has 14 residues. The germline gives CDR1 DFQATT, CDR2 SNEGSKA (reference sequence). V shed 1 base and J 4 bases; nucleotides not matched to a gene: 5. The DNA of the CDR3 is TGCAGTGCTAGAGTCACTAGCGCCTCAGATACGCAGTATTTT. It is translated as CSARVTSASDTQYF.

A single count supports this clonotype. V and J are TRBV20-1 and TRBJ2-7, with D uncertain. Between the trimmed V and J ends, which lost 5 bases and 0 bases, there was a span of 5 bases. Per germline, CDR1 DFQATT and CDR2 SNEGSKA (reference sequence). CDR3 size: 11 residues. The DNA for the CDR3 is TGCAGTGCTCCGGTCTCCTACGAGCAGTACTTC. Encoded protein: CSAPVSYEQYF.

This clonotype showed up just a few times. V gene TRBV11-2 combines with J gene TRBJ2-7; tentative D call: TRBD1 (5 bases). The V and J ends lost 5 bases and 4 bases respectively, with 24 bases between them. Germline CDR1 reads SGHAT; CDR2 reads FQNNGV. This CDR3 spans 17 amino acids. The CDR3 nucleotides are TGTGCCAGCAGCCTGCAAAGCGTCAGGGTCCTGGATTACGAGCAGTACTTC. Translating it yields CASSLQSVRVLDYEQYF.

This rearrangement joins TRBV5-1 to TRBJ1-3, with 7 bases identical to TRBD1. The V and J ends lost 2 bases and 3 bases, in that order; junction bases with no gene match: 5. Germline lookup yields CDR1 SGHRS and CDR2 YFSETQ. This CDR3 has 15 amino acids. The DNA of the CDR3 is TGCGCCAGCAGCTTCGGGACAGCCATTGGAAACACCATATATTTT. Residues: CASSFGTAIGNTIYF.

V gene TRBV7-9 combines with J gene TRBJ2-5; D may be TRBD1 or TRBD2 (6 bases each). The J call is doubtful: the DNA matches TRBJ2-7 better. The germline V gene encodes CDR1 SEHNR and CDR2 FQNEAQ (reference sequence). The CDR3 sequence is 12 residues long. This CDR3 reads CATGGGSYEQYF. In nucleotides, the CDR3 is TGTGCCACCGGAGGGGGATCCTACGAGCAGTACTTC.

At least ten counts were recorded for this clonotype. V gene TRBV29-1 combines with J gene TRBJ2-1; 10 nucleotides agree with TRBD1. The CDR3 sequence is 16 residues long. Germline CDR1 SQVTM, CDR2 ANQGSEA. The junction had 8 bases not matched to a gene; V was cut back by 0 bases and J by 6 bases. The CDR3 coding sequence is TGCAGCGTTGAAGATTTCGGGACAGGGGATGGCAATGAGCAGTTCTTC. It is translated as CSVEDFGTGDGNEQFF.

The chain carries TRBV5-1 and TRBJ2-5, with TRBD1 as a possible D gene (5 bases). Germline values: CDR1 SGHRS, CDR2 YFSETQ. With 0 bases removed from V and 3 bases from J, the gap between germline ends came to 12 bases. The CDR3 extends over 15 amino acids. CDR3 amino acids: CASSLADSEKETQYF. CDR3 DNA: TGCGCCAGCAGCTTGGCCGACAGCGAGAAAGAGACCCAGTACTTC.

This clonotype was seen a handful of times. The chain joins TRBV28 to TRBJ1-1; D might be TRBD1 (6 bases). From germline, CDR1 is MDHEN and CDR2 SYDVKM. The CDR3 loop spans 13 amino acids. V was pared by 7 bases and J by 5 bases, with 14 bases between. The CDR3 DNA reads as TGTGCCAGCAATGGGGGGCGGAGGACTGAAGCTTTCTTT. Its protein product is CASNGGRRTEAFF.